This T cell receptor (beta chain) was captured in a study of beta chain features in type 1 diabetes. The V gene lost 5 bases and the J gene lost 5 bases, with 12 bases spanning the gap. CDR3 length equals 14 residues. Germline assignment: CDR1 LNHDA and CDR2 SQIVND (reference sequence). This clone was seen only a few times. The whole isolated RNA underwent reverse transcription, so sequencing captured expressed TCRB transcripts. The table came from immunoSEQ multiplex PCR; TCRdb's copy has only in-frame clones and leaves some out. Here the sample spans about 150,000 clones, about 8.5% being singletons.

The receptor was isolated from a man aged 18 to 29 in good health. The V call is TRBV19, the J call TRBJ2-2, with D maybe TRBD1 (6 bases). Sample: central memory CD4+ T cells from blood. In DNA form, the CDR3 reads TGTGCCAGTAGTTCTCCAGGGGTAACCGGGGAGCTGTTTTTT. Residues: CASSSPGVTGELFF.